A selection of T cell receptor beta chains follows, all from one sample in a study of blood T cell repertoires in COVID-19. Data came from immunoSEQ multiplex PCR; TCRdb stores just in-frame clones and leaves some out. The top ten clones hold roughly 6.3% of a sample with fewer than 75,000 clones, 79% of them seen once. Sequenced: peripheral blood. The source is an older woman with acute or convalescent COVID-19. CDR3s include the opening cysteine and the closing phenylalanine or tryptophan. A D gene is named only where the DNA matches it firmly. Clone size, where shown, is once, few, many, or a class for clones that have expanded.

d_gene: .
v_gene: TRBV19
abundance: few
j_gene: TRBJ1-2
CDR3nt: TGTGCCAGTTCTGCGTCGGGGTACTATGGCTACACCTTC
CDR3aa: CASSASGYYGYTF

d_gene: .
v_gene: TRBV11-2
abundance: .
j_gene: TRBJ1-4
CDR3nt: TGTGCCAGCAGCCCGGGGACTTCTGAAAAACTGTTTTTT
CDR3aa: CASSPGTSEKLFF

d_gene: TRBD2
v_gene: TRBV7-9
abundance: .
j_gene: TRBJ2-1
CDR3nt: TGTGCCAGCAGCTCCAGACTAGCGGGTGAACACGACAATGAGCAGTTCTTC
CDR3aa: CASSSRLAGEHDNEQFF

d_gene: TRBD1
v_gene: TRBV30
abundance: few
j_gene: TRBJ1-5
CDR3nt: TGTGCCTGGAGTCCGACGGACAGGTTCAATCAGCCCCAGCATTTT
CDR3aa: CAWSPTDRFNQPQHF

d_gene: .
v_gene: TRBV7-9
abundance: .
j_gene: TRBJ1-1
CDR3nt: TGTGCCAGCAGCCCGACAGGATTTAACACTGAAGCTTTCTTT
CDR3aa: CASSPTGFNTEAFF

d_gene: TRBD1
v_gene: TRBV28
abundance: .
j_gene: TRBJ1-2
CDR3nt: TGTGCCAGCAGATTAGGGACAGAATATAACTATGGCTACACCTTC
CDR3aa: CASRLGTEYNYGYTF

d_gene: TRBD1
v_gene: TRBV27
abundance: .
j_gene: TRBJ1-6
CDR3nt: TGTGCCAGCAGTGGGGGACTGGGGGGTGGACAGGGACCAACCTATAATTCACCCCTCCACTTT
CDR3aa: CASSGGLGGGQGPTYNSPLHF

d_gene: TRBD2
v_gene: TRBV4-2
abundance: .
j_gene: TRBJ2-7
CDR3nt: TGTGCCAGCAGCCAAGAGAACGGGGGGGCAGACGAGCAGTACTTC
CDR3aa: CASSQENGGADEQYF

d_gene: TRBD2
v_gene: TRBV6-5
abundance: .
j_gene: TRBJ2-1
CDR3nt: TGTGCCAGCAGACTAGCGGGGGGAAATGAGCAGTTCTTC
CDR3aa: CASRLAGGNEQFF

d_gene: .
v_gene: TRBV11-3
abundance: .
j_gene: TRBJ1-6
CDR3nt: TGTGCCAGCAGCCGCACTCATAATTCACCCCTCCACTTT
CDR3aa: CASSRTHNSPLHF

d_gene: TRBD1
v_gene: TRBV13
abundance: .
j_gene: TRBJ2-1
CDR3nt: TGTGCCAGCAGCCCGGGACAGGCCGACTCCTACAATGAGCAGTTCTTC
CDR3aa: CASSPGQADSYNEQFF

d_gene: .
v_gene: TRBV5-1
abundance: .
j_gene: TRBJ2-3
CDR3nt: TGCGCCAGCAGCTTGAGGGCTGGGGGGTCATTAACAGATACGCAGTATTTT
CDR3aa: CASSLRAGGSLTDTQYF

d_gene: .
v_gene: TRBV11-1
abundance: .
j_gene: TRBJ2-7
CDR3nt: TGTGCCAGCAGCTTATATCGGGAGAAGCAGTACTTC
CDR3aa: CASSLYREKQYF

d_gene: .
v_gene: TRBV15
abundance: .
j_gene: TRBJ1-2
CDR3nt: TGTGCCACCAGCAGAGATGCAAGAGCTAACTATGGCTACACCTTC
CDR3aa: CATSRDARANYGYTF

d_gene: .
v_gene: TRBV24-1
abundance: few
j_gene: TRBJ1-5
CDR3nt: TGTGCCACCAGTGAAGCACAGGATCAGCCCCAGCATTTT
CDR3aa: CATSEAQDQPQHF

d_gene: .
v_gene: TRBV27
abundance: .
j_gene: TRBJ2-2
CDR3nt: TGTGCCAGCAGTCTAGTAATGGGGGAGCTGTTTTTT
CDR3aa: CASSLVMGELFF

d_gene: TRBD1
v_gene: TRBV6-5
abundance: .
j_gene: TRBJ1-2
CDR3nt: TGTGCCAGCAGGGGGGGGACAGGGGGCATCTATGGCTACACCTTC
CDR3aa: CASRGGTGGIYGYTF

d_gene: .
v_gene: TRBV19
abundance: .
j_gene: TRBJ1-2
CDR3nt: TGTGCCAGTAGTGCGAACAGCTTCTTCTATGGCTACACCTTC
CDR3aa: CASSANSFFYGYTF

d_gene: TRBD1
v_gene: TRBV2
abundance: .
j_gene: TRBJ1-6
CDR3nt: TGTGCCAGCAGTGACCGGACAGGGAACATCAATTCACCCCTCCACTTT
CDR3aa: CASSDRTGNINSPLHF

d_gene: TRBD1
v_gene: TRBV19
abundance: .
j_gene: TRBJ1-3
CDR3nt: TGTGCCAGTCGATCACAGGGGGTCTTTGGAAACACCATATATTTT
CDR3aa: CASRSQGVFGNTIYF

d_gene: .
v_gene: TRBV27
abundance: many
j_gene: TRBJ2-7
CDR3nt: TGTGCCAGCAGTTACCAGGGGGGCTACGAGCAGTACTTC
CDR3aa: CASSYQGGYEQYF

d_gene: .
v_gene: TRBV6-1
abundance: .
j_gene: TRBJ2-5
CDR3nt: TGTGCCAGCAGTGAAGCTCGAACAGGGAGAGAGACCCAGTACTTC
CDR3aa: CASSEARTGRETQYF

d_gene: .
v_gene: TRBV7-9
abundance: .
j_gene: TRBJ1-1
CDR3nt: TGTGCCAGCAGCTTAGAAGGGGGAACTGAAGCTTTCTTT
CDR3aa: CASSLEGGTEAFF

d_gene: TRBD2
v_gene: TRBV10-3
abundance: .
j_gene: TRBJ2-1
CDR3nt: TGTGCCATCAGTGGGGCTAGCGGGGCAATTGGCAATGAGCAGTTCTTC
CDR3aa: CAISGASGAIGNEQFF

d_gene: .
v_gene: TRBV7-2
abundance: .
j_gene: TRBJ2-3
CDR3nt: TGTGCCAGCAGTTTCGACCGGGGCACAGATACGCAGTATTTT
CDR3aa: CASSFDRGTDTQYF

d_gene: TRBD2
v_gene: TRBV20-1
abundance: .
j_gene: TRBJ2-5
CDR3nt: TGCAGTGCTAGTAGCGGGGGTGAAGAGACCCAGTACTTC
CDR3aa: CSASSGGEETQYF

d_gene: .
v_gene: TRBV15
abundance: .
j_gene: TRBJ1-1
CDR3nt: TGTGCCACCAGCAGAGACCGCGCCACTGAAGCTTTCTTT
CDR3aa: CATSRDRATEAFF

d_gene: .
v_gene: TRBV12-3/TRBV12-4
abundance: .
j_gene: TRBJ1-6
CDR3nt: TGTGCCACAAACAAGTATAATTCACCCCTCCACTTT
CDR3aa: CATNKYNSPLHF

d_gene: TRBD1
v_gene: TRBV24-1
abundance: few
j_gene: TRBJ2-2
CDR3nt: TGTGCCACCAGCCGGACAGGAGTTACCGGGGAGCTGTTTTTT
CDR3aa: CATSRTGVTGELFF

d_gene: .
v_gene: TRBV27
abundance: .
j_gene: TRBJ1-6
CDR3nt: TGTGCCAGCAGTTTGGGGTCAGGGGCATCTAATTCACCCCTCCACTTT
CDR3aa: CASSLGSGASNSPLHF

d_gene: TRBD2
v_gene: TRBV12-3/TRBV12-4
abundance: .
j_gene: TRBJ2-7
CDR3nt: TGTGCCAGCAGTTTTTTCGGGGGGGAGCAGTACTTC
CDR3aa: CASSFFGGEQYF

d_gene: .
v_gene: TRBV9
abundance: .
j_gene: TRBJ2-2
CDR3nt: TGTGCCAGCAGCTCTTGGGGAGCCGGGGAGCTGTTTTTT
CDR3aa: CASSSWGAGELFF

d_gene: TRBD2
v_gene: TRBV9
abundance: .
j_gene: TRBJ2-3
CDR3nt: TGTGCCAGCAGTTCTACTAAAACCGGGGGGGCATTCAGCGATACGCAGTATTTT
CDR3aa: CASSSTKTGGAFSDTQYF

d_gene: TRBD2
v_gene: TRBV4-2
abundance: .
j_gene: TRBJ2-4
CDR3nt: TGTGCCAGCAGCCCCCCGATTAGCGGGGGGCTTCAGAATAATCTAGCCAAAAACATTCAGTACTTC
CDR3aa: CASSPPISGGLQNNLAKNIQYF

d_gene: .
v_gene: TRBV5-5
abundance: .
j_gene: TRBJ1-5
CDR3nt: TGTGCCAGCAGCTTGCGTGGGACTCCCGACGGGAATCAGCCCCAGCATTTT
CDR3aa: CASSLRGTPDGNQPQHF

d_gene: .
v_gene: TRBV12-3/TRBV12-4
abundance: .
j_gene: TRBJ2-1
CDR3nt: TGTGCCAGCAGTCCAGGGCGGAATGAGCAGTTCTTC
CDR3aa: CASSPGRNEQFF

d_gene: TRBD2
v_gene: TRBV10-3
abundance: .
j_gene: TRBJ2-1
CDR3nt: TGTGCCACGCGGACTAGCGGGGCCCACAATGAGCAGTTCTTC
CDR3aa: CATRTSGAHNEQFF

d_gene: TRBD1
v_gene: TRBV5-1
abundance: .
j_gene: TRBJ1-5
CDR3nt: TGCGCCAGCAGCGCTGGGACAGGCGAGAATCAGCCCCAGCATTTT
CDR3aa: CASSAGTGENQPQHF

d_gene: .
v_gene: TRBV2
abundance: .
j_gene: TRBJ1-1
CDR3nt: TGTGCCAGCAGTGGTACAGGATTGAACACTGAAGCTTTCTTT
CDR3aa: CASSGTGLNTEAFF

d_gene: TRBD1
v_gene: TRBV5-1
abundance: .
j_gene: TRBJ2-1
CDR3nt: TGCGCCAGCAGCCCCGACAGGGATCGAGGCAATGAGCAGTTCTTC
CDR3aa: CASSPDRDRGNEQFF

d_gene: .
v_gene: TRBV7-3
abundance: .
j_gene: TRBJ2-5
CDR3nt: TGTGCCAGCAGCCCACGGGGAATGTACCAAGAGACCCAGTACTTC
CDR3aa: CASSPRGMYQETQYF

d_gene: .
v_gene: TRBV7-8
abundance: .
j_gene: TRBJ2-7
CDR3nt: TGTGCCAGCAGCTTAGGGGGCGAAGACTACGAGCAGTACTTC
CDR3aa: CASSLGGEDYEQYF

d_gene: TRBD1
v_gene: TRBV5-8
abundance: .
j_gene: TRBJ2-6
CDR3nt: TGTGCCAGCAGGAGACAGGGGATTTCAAACGTCCTGACTTTC
CDR3aa: CASRRQGISNVLTF

d_gene: .
v_gene: TRBV19
abundance: .
j_gene: TRBJ1-2
CDR3nt: TGTGCCAGTAGGCCCCCCCGGGGGGGGGCGCTAGGCTACACCTTC
CDR3aa: CASRPPRGGALGYTF

d_gene: .
v_gene: TRBV1
abundance: .
j_gene: TRBJ2-7
CDR3nt: TGCACCAGCAGCCAAGATCACAGCGGGGGCCGTAATACCTACGAGCAGTACTTC
CDR3aa: CTSSQDHSGGRNTYEQYF

d_gene: TRBD1
v_gene: TRBV27
abundance: few
j_gene: TRBJ1-4
CDR3nt: TGTGCCAGCTACGGGACAGGGGCGAATGAAAAACTGTTTTTT
CDR3aa: CASYGTGANEKLFF